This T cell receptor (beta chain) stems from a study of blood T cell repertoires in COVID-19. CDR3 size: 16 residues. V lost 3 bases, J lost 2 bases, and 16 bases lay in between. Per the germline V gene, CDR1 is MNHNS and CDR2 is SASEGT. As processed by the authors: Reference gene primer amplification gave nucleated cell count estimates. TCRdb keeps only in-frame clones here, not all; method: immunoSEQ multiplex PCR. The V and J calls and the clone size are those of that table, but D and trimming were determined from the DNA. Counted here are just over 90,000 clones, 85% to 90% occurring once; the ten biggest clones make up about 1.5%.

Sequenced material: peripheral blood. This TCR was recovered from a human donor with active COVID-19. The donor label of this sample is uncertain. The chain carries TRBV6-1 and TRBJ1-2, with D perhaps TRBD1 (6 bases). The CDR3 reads CASSEQTGNLNYGYTF. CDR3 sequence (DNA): TGTGCCAGCAGTGAGCAGACAGGAAACCTAAACTATGGCTACACCTTC.